This T cell receptor beta chain was recorded in a study of blood T cell repertoires in COVID-19. As for the study in general: Collection of acute and convalescent COVID-19 samples took place in the United States, Italy and Spain. PBMCs, B-cell-depleted T cells, or T cells were the source of the cDNA or gDNA that made up the material.

Germline-derived CDR1 and CDR2 are SNHLY and FYNNEI. There are 12 residues in the CDR3. V lost 3 bases and J 7 bases, leaving 6 bases between the germline ends. Per the authors' pipeline: Amplifying reference gene primers gave estimates of nucleated cell counts. Sequencing used immunoSEQ multiplex PCR; TCRdb keeps in-frame clones, though not all of them. That table is the source of V, J and clone size, and D and trimming were worked out from the DNA. This sample has some 200,000 clones; around 85% occur once, and the top ten carry 0.6% to 0.9%. The receptor comes from a woman in her seventies with acute or convalescent COVID-19. The sample consisted of peripheral blood. The V gene is TRBV2, the J gene TRBJ1-4, with D uncertain. CDR3 sequence: CASSDQFEKLFF. CDR3 nucleotides: TGTGCCAGCAGTGATCAGTTTGAAAAACTGTTTTTT. The variable domain in full, with the rest retrieved from reference TRBV2 and TRBJ1-4, is EPEVTQTPSHQVTQMGQEVILRCVPISNHLYFYWYRQILGQKVEFLVSFYNNEISEKSEIFDDQFSVERPDGSNFTLKIRSTKLEDSAMYFCASSDQFEKLFFGSGTQLSVL.